A single T cell receptor beta chain is shown here with its context. Germline-derived CDR1 and CDR2 are SGHTA and FQGNSA. The J segment lost 8 bases and the V segment lost 0 bases, leaving 9 bases of the junction unmatched. The CDR3 extends over 17 amino acids. Cells designated naive CD8 were CD45RO-negative and were positively selected for CCR7, with terminally differentiated effector memory CD45RA+ cells excluded. This entry comes from a study of shared clonotypes between healthy human individuals. The assay was immunoSEQ multiplex PCR, and TCRdb's table has in-frame clones only and misses some. The profile covers just over 2,000,000 clones, with roughly 94% appearing a single time and 0.9% to 1.4% taken by the ten largest.

The clonotype was recovered from a man aged 18 to 29 in good health. Sequencing was carried out using naive CD8+ T cells sorted from blood. This chain connects TRBV7-2 to TRBJ2-1; 11 nucleotides line up with TRBD2. The chain's CDR3 is CASSLAFTSGRRDEQFF. The CDR3 bases are TGTGCCAGCAGCTTAGCATTCACTAGCGGGAGACGAGATGAGCAGTTCTTC.